Detailed here is one TCR beta chain. Its antigen is currently unknown. These data come from a study of identical twins. TCRdb independently ran MiXCR on the 5' RACE reads; one entry per CDR3 protein. The table shows 1.5 million to 2 million distinct CDR3 sequences, with less than 40% occurring only once. Germline V gene sequence: CDR1 SGHAT, CDR2 FQNNGV. The CDR3 sequence is 14 residues long. Between the trimmed V and J ends, which lost 1 base and 4 bases, there was a span of 10 bases. Study results and limitations: Potential partial confounding of zero-insertion analyses by invariant MAIT and iNKT cells was noted.

The sequencing sample was made of cord blood. The sequence was obtained from a newborn girl in good health. The rearrangement links TRBV11-2 to TRBJ1-2; tentative D call: TRBD1 (6 bases). CDR3 protein: CASSLGGGVYGYTF. The DNA for the CDR3 is TGTGCCAGCAGCTTAGGGGGGGGCGTCTATGGCTACACCTTC. The full variable domain, in which reference TRBV11-2 and TRBJ1-2 provide the parts outside the CDR3, is EAGVAQSPRYKIIEKRQSVAFWCNPISGHATLYWYQQILGQGPKLLIQFQNNGVVDDSQLPKDRFSAERLKGVDSTLKIQPAKLEDSAVYLCASSLGGGVYGYTFGSGTRLTVV.